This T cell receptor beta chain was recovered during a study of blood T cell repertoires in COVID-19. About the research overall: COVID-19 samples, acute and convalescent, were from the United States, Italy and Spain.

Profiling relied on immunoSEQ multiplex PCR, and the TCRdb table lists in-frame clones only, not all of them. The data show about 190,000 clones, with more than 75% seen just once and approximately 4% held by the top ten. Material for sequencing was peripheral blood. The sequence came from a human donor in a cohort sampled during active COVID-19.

CDR3 DNA sequence: TGTGCCAGCAGTGAACACAGGGCTGGAAACACCATATATTTT. Encoded protein: CASSEHRAGNTIYF. The rearrangement uses TRBV6-1 and TRBJ1-3; TRBD1 is a possible D gene (6 bases). Germline-derived CDR1 and CDR2 are MNHNS and SASEGT. Trimming removed 2 bases from V and 2 bases from J, with 7 bases in between. CDR3 size: 14 residues.